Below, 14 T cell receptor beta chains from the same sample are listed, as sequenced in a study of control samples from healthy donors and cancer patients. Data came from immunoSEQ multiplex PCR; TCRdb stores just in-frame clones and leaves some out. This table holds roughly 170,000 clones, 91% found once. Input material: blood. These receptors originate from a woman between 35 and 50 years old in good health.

The CDR3 is CASSLGGSDDTQYF. The CDR3 DNA follows: TGCGCCAGCAGCTTAGGAGGGAGCGACGATACGCAGTATTTT. The chain couples TRBV5-1 to TRBJ2-3, with D tentatively TRBD2 (6 bases). Germline-derived CDR1 and CDR2 are SGHRS and YFSETQ. This CDR3 region has 14 residues. Trimming shortened V by 2 bases and J by 6 bases, and 13 bases separated the two germline ends.

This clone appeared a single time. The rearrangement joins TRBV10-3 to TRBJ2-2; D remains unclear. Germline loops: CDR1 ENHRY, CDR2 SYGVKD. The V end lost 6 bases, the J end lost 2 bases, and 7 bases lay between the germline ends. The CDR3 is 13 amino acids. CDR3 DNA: TGTGCCATCAGAATTTCCAACACCGGGGAGCTGTTTTTT. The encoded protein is CAIRISNTGELFF.

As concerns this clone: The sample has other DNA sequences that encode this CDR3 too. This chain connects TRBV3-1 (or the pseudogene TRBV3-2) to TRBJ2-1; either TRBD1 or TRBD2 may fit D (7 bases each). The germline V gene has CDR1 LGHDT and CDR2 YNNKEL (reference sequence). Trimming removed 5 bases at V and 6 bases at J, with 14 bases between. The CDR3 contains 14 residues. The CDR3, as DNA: TGTGCCAGCAGCTCAGGGGGGGGGCGCAATGAGCAGTTCTTC. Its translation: CASSSGGGRNEQFF.

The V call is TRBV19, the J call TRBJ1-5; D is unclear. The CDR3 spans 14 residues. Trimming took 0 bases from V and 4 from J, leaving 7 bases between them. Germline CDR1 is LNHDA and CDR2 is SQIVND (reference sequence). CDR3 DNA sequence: TGTGCCAGTAGTATAGATCGGTGGAATCAGCCCCAGCATTTT. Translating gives CASSIDRWNQPQHF.

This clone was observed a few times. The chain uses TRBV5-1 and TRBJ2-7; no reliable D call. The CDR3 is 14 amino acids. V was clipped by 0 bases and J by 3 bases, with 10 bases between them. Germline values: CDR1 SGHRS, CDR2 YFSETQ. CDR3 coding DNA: TGCGCCAGCAGCTTGGGTCCAGACCGCTACGAGCAGTACTTC. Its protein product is CASSLGPDRYEQYF.

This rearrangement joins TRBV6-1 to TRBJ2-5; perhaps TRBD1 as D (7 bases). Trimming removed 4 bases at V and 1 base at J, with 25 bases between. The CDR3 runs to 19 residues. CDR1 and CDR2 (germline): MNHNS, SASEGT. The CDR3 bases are TGTGCCAGCAGTGTTAGACAGTTTCTTCAGGGGGGTTCCCAAGAGACCCAGTACTTC. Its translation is CASSVRQFLQGGSQETQYF.

CDR3 in amino acids: CASSSLSGTGVTEAFF. CDR3 DNA: TGTGCCAGCAGCTCCTTATCCGGGACAGGGGTCACTGAAGCTTTCTTT. V usage is TRBV7-8 and J usage is TRBJ1-1, with TRBD1 matching 10 bases. Germline trimming cut 4 bases from V and 4 bases from J; bases unmatched to any gene: 9. Per germline, CDR1 SGHVS and CDR2 FQNEAQ. The CDR3 has 16 amino acids.

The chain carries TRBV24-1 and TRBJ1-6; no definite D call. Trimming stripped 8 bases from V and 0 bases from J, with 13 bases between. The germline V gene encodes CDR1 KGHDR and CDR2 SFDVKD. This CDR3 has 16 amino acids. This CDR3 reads CATKRAGSSYNSPLHF. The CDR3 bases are TGTGCCACCAAGCGAGCCGGATCCTCCTATAATTCACCCCTCCACTTT.

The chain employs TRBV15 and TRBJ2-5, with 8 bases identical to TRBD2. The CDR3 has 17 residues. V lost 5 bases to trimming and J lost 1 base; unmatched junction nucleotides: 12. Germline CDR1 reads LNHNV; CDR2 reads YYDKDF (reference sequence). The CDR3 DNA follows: TGTGCCACCAGCGAGGTTAGCGGCGGGGGGCTCCAAGAGACCCAGTACTTC. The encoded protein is CATSEVSGGGLQETQYF.

The CDR3 coding sequence is TGTGCCAGCAGCATATTGGGGACCCTATCGGGCTACACCTTC. Its translation: CASSILGTLSGYTF. The genes are TRBV27 and TRBJ1-2; possible D gene TRBD1, 5 bases. CDR1 is MNHEY, CDR2 SMNVEV, per germline (reference sequence). The CDR3 length is 14 residues. The V end was cut by 6 bases, the J end by 8 bases, with 19 bases between.

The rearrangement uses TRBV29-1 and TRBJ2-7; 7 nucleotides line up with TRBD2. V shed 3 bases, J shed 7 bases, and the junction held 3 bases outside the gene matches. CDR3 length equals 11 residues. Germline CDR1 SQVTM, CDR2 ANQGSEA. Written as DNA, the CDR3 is TGCAGCGTTGATGGGGGGGGAGAGCAGTACTTC. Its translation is CSVDGGGEQYF.

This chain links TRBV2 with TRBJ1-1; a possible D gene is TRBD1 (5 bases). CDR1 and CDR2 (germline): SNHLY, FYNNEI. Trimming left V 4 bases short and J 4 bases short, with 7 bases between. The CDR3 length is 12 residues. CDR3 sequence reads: CASSGGGTEAFF. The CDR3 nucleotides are TGTGCCAGCAGTGGCGGGGGCACTGAAGCTTTCTTT.

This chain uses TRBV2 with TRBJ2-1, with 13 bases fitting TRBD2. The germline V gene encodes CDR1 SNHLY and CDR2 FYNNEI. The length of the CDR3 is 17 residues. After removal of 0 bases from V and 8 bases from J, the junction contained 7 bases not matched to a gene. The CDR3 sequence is CASSEARLAGGRDEQFF. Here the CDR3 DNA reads TGTGCCAGCAGTGAAGCTCGACTAGCGGGGGGCAGGGATGAGCAGTTCTTC.

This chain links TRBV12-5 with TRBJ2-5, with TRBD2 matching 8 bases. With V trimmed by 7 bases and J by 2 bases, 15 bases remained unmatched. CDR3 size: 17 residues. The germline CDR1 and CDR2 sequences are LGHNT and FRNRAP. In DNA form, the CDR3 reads TGTGCTAGTGATCCTTACCCAGGGCGGGGGGATCAAGAGACCCAGTACTTC. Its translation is CASDPYPGRGDQETQYF.